This T cell receptor beta chain was recovered during a study of blood T cells in healthy people across ages. Points from the study as a whole: TCR beta diversity, measured per million T cells, fell in a roughly linear way with age.

Extracted total RNA amounted to at least 6 micrograms for each sample. Trimming pared 3 bases from V and 3 bases from J, leaving 9 bases between. Germline V gene lookup returns CDR1 ENHRY and CDR2 SYGVKD. CDR3 length equals 13 residues. Turning to this clonotype: Its antigen is not identified.

The use of a sample-barcoded 5' primer and a J-beta primer mix characterized a second PCR of roughly 6 to 11 cycles. Carrying 12 random nucleotides, a template-switch adaptor labeled each individual cDNA molecule. TCRdb fed the 5' RACE reads into MiXCR, producing one record per CDR3 protein. The table lists about 1.6 million distinct CDR3 sequences, roughly 32% of them singletons, with approximately 11% in the top ten. The chain combines TRBV10-3 with TRBJ2-7; D gene unclear. This receptor was identified in a woman aged 30 to 39 in good health. The sample was blood. Written as DNA, the CDR3 is TGTGCCATCAGTGACCTTCTCAGCTACGAGCAGTACTTC. As protein: CAISDLLSYEQYF.